The 32 T cell receptor beta chains given below trace back to one sample, sequenced in a study of shared clonotypes between healthy human individuals. Profiled with immunoSEQ multiplex PCR; TCRdb holds only in-frame clones, not every one. The repertoire holds around 1.6 million clones, with approximately 98% as singletons. Sequenced sample: naive CD4+ T cells sorted from blood. The sample's subset: CD45RA+ positively selected. These receptors all stem from a young man in good health.

The chain uses TRBV7-9 and TRBJ2-1, with D possibly being TRBD2 (5 bases). Germline loops: CDR1 SEHNR, CDR2 FQNEAQ (reference sequence). CDR3 length equals 16 residues. Trimming left V 5 bases short and J 1 base short, with 15 bases between. The DNA of the CDR3 is TGTGCCAGCAGCCCCCGAACGGGGAAATCCTACAATGAGCAGTTCTTC. It encodes CASSPRTGKSYNEQFF.

In regard to this clone: In the same sample, other DNA sequences code for this CDR3. The rearrangement joins TRBV7-2 to TRBJ2-2, with D unresolved. V was trimmed by 1 base and J by 4 bases, leaving 4 bases between them. The CDR3 is made up of 13 amino acids. The germline V gene encodes CDR1 SGHTA and CDR2 FQGNSA. The CDR3 nucleotides are TGTGCCAGCAGCTTAGGTAGCACCGGGGAGCTGTTTTTT. Its protein product is CASSLGSTGELFF.

This clone was found once. The chain combines TRBV11-2 with TRBJ2-4, with 11 positions matching TRBD2. The CDR3 extends over 15 amino acids. CDR1 is SGHAT, CDR2 FQNNGV, per germline. Trimming removed 6 bases from V and 0 bases from J; junction bases left unmatched: 1. DNA of the CDR3: TGTGCCAGCAGGGGACTAGCGGTAGCCAAAAACATTCAGTACTTC. Protein: CASRGLAVAKNIQYF. Looking up the rest from reference TRBV11-2 and TRBJ2-4 gives the full variable domain: EAGVAQSPRYKIIEKRQSVAFWCNPISGHATLYWYQQILGQGPKLLIQFQNNGVVDDSQLPKDRFSAERLKGVDSTLKIQPAKLEDSAVYLCASRGLAVAKNIQYFGAGTRLSVL.

V is TRBV2 and J is TRBJ1-4, with TRBD1 identical over 8 bases. This CDR3 contains 17 residues. The germline gives CDR1 SNHLY, CDR2 FYNNEI. The V gene end was trimmed by 7 bases and the J gene end by 4 bases; junction bases not matched to a gene: 14. The CDR3 coding sequence is TGTGCCAGCAAAATCCCTCGACAGGGGCCCGGTAATGAAAAACTGTTTTTT. Its translation is CASKIPRQGPGNEKLFF.

The chain carries TRBV4-1 and TRBJ2-1, with D unclear. Germline-derived CDR1 and CDR2 are MGHRA and YSYEKL. The CDR3 consists of 14 residues. The V gene lost 4 bases and the J gene lost 0 bases, with 7 bases spanning the gap. CDR3 protein: CASSRPGSYNEQFF. In nucleotides, the CDR3 is TGCGCCAGCAGCCGCCCGGGCTCCTACAATGAGCAGTTCTTC.

This CDR3 is CASSPGGEGQETQYF. The CDR3 DNA reads TGTGCCAGCTCTCCAGGGGGCGAAGGACAAGAGACCCAGTACTTC. The rearrangement links TRBV18 to TRBJ2-5; 8 bases are shared with TRBD1. Germline values: CDR1 KGHSH, CDR2 LQKENI. This CDR3 is built from 15 residues. J gave up 2 bases and V 6 bases, and 8 bases lay outside the gene matches. Full variable domain (rest looked up from reference TRBV18 and TRBJ2-5): NAGVMQNPRHLVRRRGQEARLRCSPMKGHSHVYWYRQLPEEGLKFMVYLQKENIIDESGMPKERFSAEFPKEGPSILRIQQVVRGDSAAYFCASSPGGEGQETQYFGPGTRLLVL.

This CDR3 reads CASSPSGLVGELFF. CDR3 DNA sequence: TGTGCCAGCAGCCCATCGGGACTAGTCGGGGAGCTGTTTTTT. The chain combines TRBV7-6 with TRBJ2-2; 8 bases are a match to TRBD2. The junction had 6 bases not matched to a gene; V was cut back by 5 bases and J by 7 bases. CDR1 and CDR2 from the germline V gene are SGHVS and FNYEAQ. The CDR3 consists of 14 residues. The whole variable domain, remainder taken from reference TRBV7-6 and TRBJ2-2, is GAGVSQSPRYKVTKRGQDVALRCDPISGHVSLYWYRQALGQGPEFLTYFNYEAQQDKSGLPNDRFSAERPEGSISTLTIQRTEQRDSAMYRCASSPSGLVGELFFGEGSRLTVL.

This sequence joins TRBV5-1 and TRBJ1-4, with 8 bases fitting TRBD1. Germline V gives CDR1 SGHRS, CDR2 YFSETQ. The ends lost 2 bases at V and 6 bases at J; junction bases unmatched: 3. The CDR3 totals 14 residues. CDR3 residues: CASSFVQGDEKLFF. The CDR3 nucleotides read TGCGCCAGCAGCTTTGTACAGGGGGATGAAAAACTGTTTTTT. Combining the CDR3 with reference TRBV5-1 and TRBJ1-4 gives the whole variable domain KAGVTQTPRYLIKTRGQQVTLSCSPISGHRSVSWYQQTPGQGLQFLFEYFSETQRNKGNFPGRFSGRQFSNSRSEMNVSTLELGDSALYLCASSFVQGDEKLFFGSGTQLSVL.

V usage is TRBV2 and J usage is TRBJ1-2; weak D call: TRBD1 (5 bases). Trimming removed 7 bases at V and 3 bases at J, with 30 bases between. The germline V gene has CDR1 SNHLY and CDR2 FYNNEI. The CDR3 extends over 19 amino acids. CDR3 nucleotide sequence: TGTGCCAGCACCGAAACCTCCGGACAAGGGATCCACGACCACTATGGCTACACCTTC. Protein: CASTETSGQGIHDHYGYTF.

The chain carries TRBV11-2 and TRBJ2-7, with a possible D match to TRBD2 (5 bases). The length of the CDR3 is 11 residues. Per germline, CDR1 SGHAT and CDR2 FQNNGV. V was trimmed by 7 bases and J by 4 bases, leaving 8 bases between them. CDR3 sequence reads: CASTTGYEQYF. In DNA, the CDR3 is TGTGCCAGCACTACGGGATACGAGCAGTACTTC.

CDR3 residues: CASSPGGASYEQYF. In DNA form, the CDR3 reads TGTGCCAGTAGTCCGGGCGGGGCCTCCTACGAGCAGTACTTC. The chain links TRBV19 to TRBJ2-7, with D possibly being TRBD2 (6 bases). Germline CDR1 LNHDA, CDR2 SQIVND (reference sequence). The CDR3 has 14 residues. V was cut by 5 bases and J by 0 bases, with 11 bases left in between.

J is TRBJ2-7 and V is TRBV9, with TRBD1 matching over 12 bases. The CDR3 is 18 amino acids. The germline V gene has CDR1 SGDLS and CDR2 YYNGEE. V lost 0 bases, J lost 0 bases, and 7 bases stayed unmatched. CDR3 nucleotides: TGTGCCAGCAGCGTAGCTTTGGGGACAGGGGGCAGCTCCTACGAGCAGTACTTC. It specifies CASSVALGTGGSSYEQYF. Filled out from reference TRBV9 and TRBJ2-7, the complete variable domain reads DSGVTQTPKHLITATGQRVTLRCSPRSGDLSVYWYQQSLDQGLQFLIQYYNGEERAKGNILERFSAQQFPDLHSELNLSSLELGDSALYFCASSVALGTGGSSYEQYFGPGTRLTVT.

The chain uses TRBV5-1 and TRBJ2-5, with TRBD2 matching 7 bases. CDR3 length: 17 residues. The ends lost 3 bases at V and 5 bases at J; junction bases unmatched: 16. Germline V gene data show CDR1 as SGHRS and CDR2 as YFSETQ. The CDR3 loop reads CASSWGVTSIVSETQYF. CDR3 in DNA: TGCGCCAGCAGCTGGGGGGTGACTAGCATTGTTAGCGAGACCCAGTACTTC.

The chain combines TRBV18 with TRBJ2-5, with D tentatively TRBD1 (5 bases). Trimming shortened V by 4 bases and J by 3 bases, and 12 bases separated the two germline ends. This CDR3 is built from 14 residues. Germline CDR1 is KGHSH and CDR2 is LQKENI. Here the CDR3 reads CASSRVRAEETQYF. The CDR3 DNA reads TGTGCCAGCTCACGGGTCAGGGCCGAAGAGACCCAGTACTTC.

The V call is TRBV5-6, the J call TRBJ2-7; D is unresolved. Trimming removed 1 base from V and 9 bases from J, with 14 bases in between. CDR1 is SGHDT, CDR2 YYEEEE, per germline. The CDR3 consists of 13 residues. CDR3 DNA: TGTGCCAGCAGCTTGATTAGAGGAGTTGGGCAGTACTTC. This sequence encodes CASSLIRGVGQYF.

V and J are TRBV28 and TRBJ2-7; 8 bases are shared with TRBD1. This CDR3 has 14 residues. Germline V CDR1 and CDR2: MDHEN, SYDVKM. The ends lost 6 bases at V and 5 bases at J; junction bases unmatched: 9. The CDR3 bases are TGTGCCAGCAGGGACTCTCGACAGGGGAACGAGCAGTACTTC. It specifies CASRDSRQGNEQYF. The variable domain in full, with the rest retrieved from reference TRBV28 and TRBJ2-7, is DVKVTQSSRYLVKRTGEKVFLECVQDMDHENMFWYRQDPGLGLRLIYFSYDVKMKEKGDIPEGYSVSREKKERFSLILESASTNQTSMYLCASRDSRQGNEQYFGPGTRLTVT.

The V call is TRBV30, the J call TRBJ2-7; 7 bases agree with TRBD2. J was trimmed by 0 bases and V by 2 bases; bases with no gene match: 10. Per germline, CDR1 GTSNPN and CDR2 SVGIG (reference sequence). This CDR3 is built from 16 residues. CDR3 sequence (DNA): TGTGCCTGGAGTATGCCCGGACTAGGGTACTCCTACGAGCAGTACTTC. Its translation: CAWSMPGLGYSYEQYF. The variable domain in full, with the rest retrieved from reference TRBV30 and TRBJ2-7, is SQTIHQWPATLVQPVGSPLSLECTVEGTSNPNLYWYRQAAGRGLQLLFYSVGIGQISSEVPQNLSASRPQDRQFILSSKKLLLSDSGFYLCAWSMPGLGYSYEQYFGPGTRLTVT.

The chain has TRBV6-6 and TRBJ2-7; TRBD2 might be the D (5 bases). The CDR3 extends over 14 amino acids. From germline, CDR1 is MNHNY and CDR2 SVGAGI (reference sequence). V lost 0 bases and J 6 bases, leaving 12 bases between the germline ends. For the CDR3, the DNA is TGTGCCAGCAGTTACTCTTCACCACTAGGCGAGCAGTACTTC. Protein product: CASSYSSPLGEQYF.

The V gene is TRBV29-1, the J gene TRBJ2-7; 8 nucleotides agree with TRBD1. After removal of 5 bases from V and 5 bases from J, the junction contained 5 bases not matched to a gene. Germline assignment: CDR1 SQVTM and CDR2 ANQGSEA. CDR3 length: 12 amino acids. The CDR3 is CSVRTGPNEQYF. In DNA form, the CDR3 reads TGCAGCGTTCGGACAGGGCCTAACGAGCAGTACTTC.

The chain recombines TRBV5-1 with TRBJ2-3, with D possibly TRBD1 on 6 matching bases. The V and J ends lost 6 bases and 0 bases respectively, with 11 bases between them. CDR1 SGHRS and CDR2 YFSETQ come from the germline V gene. The CDR3 totals 14 residues. The CDR3 protein is CASKLQGSTDTQYF. The DNA of the CDR3 is TGCGCCAGCAAATTACAGGGTAGCACAGATACGCAGTATTTT.

The chain employs TRBV14 and TRBJ2-1; a possible D gene is TRBD1 (5 bases). Germline V gene lookup returns CDR1 SGHDN and CDR2 FVKESK. Trimming removed 6 bases at V and 0 bases at J, with 21 bases between. CDR3 length equals 18 residues. The CDR3 nucleotides are TGTGCCAGCAGTTCTGATCTTGGGGCCCGCAGCTCCTACAATGAGCAGTTCTTC. Translation: CASSSDLGARSSYNEQFF.

The V and J genes are TRBV19 and TRBJ2-7; tentative D call: TRBD1 (6 bases). Trimming took off 4 bases at V and 3 bases at J, with 10 bases between the two ends. In germline, CDR1 is LNHDA, CDR2 SQIVND (reference sequence). This CDR3 is built from 13 residues. The CDR3 loop is CASSTRTVYEQYF. The CDR3 DNA reads TGTGCCAGTAGTACCCGGACAGTCTACGAGCAGTACTTC.

J is TRBJ1-2 and V is TRBV29-1, with D possibly being TRBD1 (5 bases). This CDR3 is 13 amino acids long. V dropped 3 bases and J dropped 1 base, with 9 bases sitting between them. Germline loops: CDR1 SQVTM, CDR2 ANQGSEA. In DNA, the CDR3 is TGCAGCGTTGAGGGGGAAAATAACTATGGCTACACCTTC. Protein sequence: CSVEGENNYGYTF. Full variable domain (rest looked up from reference TRBV29-1 and TRBJ1-2): SAVISQKPSRDICQRGTSLTIQCQVDSQVTMMFWYRQQPGQSLTLIATANQGSEATYESGFVIDKFPISRPNLTFSTLTVSNMSPEDSSIYLCSVEGENNYGYTFGSGTRLTVV.

The chain carries TRBV2 and TRBJ2-5; tentative D call: TRBD1 (5 bases). Between the trimmed V and J ends, which lost 4 bases and 3 bases, there was a span of 12 bases. The CDR3 spans 14 residues. The germline gives CDR1 SNHLY, CDR2 FYNNEI. CDR3 coding DNA: TGTGCCAGCAGTGCACAAGGGGCGGAAGAGACCCAGTACTTC. This translates into CASSAQGAEETQYF.

As concerns this clone: A junction end diverges from the germline sequence, so it may reflect a read error. DNA for the CDR3: TGCGCCAGCAGCAAAGAGGGACATAACCAAGAGACCCAGTACTTC. Encoded protein: CASSKEGHNQETQYF. The J gene is TRBJ2-5, the V gene TRBV4-3, with a weak D call TRBD1 (6 bases). CDR3 length equals 15 residues. The germline gives CDR1 LGHNA, CDR2 YSLEER.

The chain recombines TRBV6-5 with TRBJ1-2, with 8 bases aligning to TRBD1. Germline CDR1 is MNHEY and CDR2 is SVGAGI. With V trimmed by 0 bases and J by 3 bases, 6 bases remained unmatched. The CDR3 contains 16 residues. The CDR3 loop reads CASSYSTAGGYYGYTF. CDR3 DNA: TGTGCCAGCAGTTACTCGACGGCAGGGGGCTACTATGGCTACACCTTC.

The table lists this clone with a count of one. The rearrangement uses TRBV5-1 and TRBJ2-5; a possible D gene is TRBD2 (6 bases). Trimming left V 2 bases short and J 3 bases short, with 8 bases between. Germline assignment: CDR1 SGHRS and CDR2 YFSETQ. CDR3 size: 13 residues. The DNA of the CDR3 is TGCGCCAGCAGCTTTAGCGGAAAAGAGACCCAGTACTTC. Its protein product is CASSFSGKETQYF.

The V call is TRBV5-4, the J call TRBJ2-3; a weak D match, TRBD1 (6 bases). CDR3 length: 15 residues. Trimming took 2 bases from V and 2 from J, leaving 12 bases between them. Looked up from germline, CDR1 is SGHNT and CDR2 is YYREEE (reference sequence). DNA of the CDR3: TGTGCCAGCAGCTTACCCAACAGGGCCACAGATACGCAGTATTTT. Amino acid sequence: CASSLPNRATDTQYF. The full variable domain, rest sourced from reference TRBV5-4 and TRBJ2-3, is ETGVTQSPTHLIKTRGQQVTLRCSSQSGHNTVSWYQQALGQGPQFIFQYYREEENGRGNFPPRFSGLQFPNYSSELNVNALELDDSALYLCASSLPNRATDTQYFGPGTRLTVL.

In regard to this clone: The same CDR3 arises from other DNA sequences in this sample as well. The chain links TRBV5-1 to TRBJ2-3; D may be TRBD1 (6 bases). V was clipped by 0 bases and J by 4 bases, with 9 bases between them. The CDR3 spans 14 residues. The germline CDR1 and CDR2 sequences are SGHRS and YFSETQ. The CDR3 nucleotides are TGCGCCAGCAGCTTGGCTCAGGGGCCAGATACGCAGTATTTT. Amino acid sequence: CASSLAQGPDTQYF.

On this clone itself: The sample contains more than one DNA sequence encoding this CDR3. This sequence joins TRBV29-1 and TRBJ1-5, with unresolved D. With 5 bases removed from V and 4 bases from J, the gap between germline ends came to 12 bases. This CDR3 is built from 13 residues. Germline V lookup: CDR1 SQVTM, CDR2 ANQGSEA. CDR3 loop: CSVSSGRNQPQHF. CDR3 nucleotide sequence: TGCAGCGTTTCATCTGGGAGGAATCAGCCCCAGCATTTT. The full variable domain, in which reference TRBV29-1 and TRBJ1-5 provide the parts outside the CDR3, is SAVISQKPSRDICQRGTSLTIQCQVDSQVTMMFWYRQQPGQSLTLIATANQGSEATYESGFVIDKFPISRPNLTFSTLTVSNMSPEDSSIYLCSVSSGRNQPQHFGDGTRLSIL.

This clone was detected only once. In the same sample, other DNA sequences code for this CDR3. The chain carries TRBV6-5 and TRBJ2-3; no clear D. This CDR3 is 14 amino acids long. Trimming left V 2 bases short and J 2 bases short, with 8 bases between. Germline V gives CDR1 MNHEY, CDR2 SVGAGI. The CDR3 loop reads CASSYGGSTDTQYF. CDR3 bases: TGTGCCAGCAGTTACGGCGGATCCACAGATACGCAGTATTTT.

The rearrangement uses TRBV2 and TRBJ2-7; perhaps TRBD1 as D (5 bases). Looked up from germline, CDR1 is SNHLY and CDR2 is FYNNEI. This CDR3 comprises 13 residues. Trimming removed 5 bases at V and 6 bases at J, with 14 bases between. The CDR3 spells CASSPQQGLEQYF. The CDR3 DNA reads as TGTGCCAGCAGTCCACAGCAGGGCCTCGAGCAGTACTTC.